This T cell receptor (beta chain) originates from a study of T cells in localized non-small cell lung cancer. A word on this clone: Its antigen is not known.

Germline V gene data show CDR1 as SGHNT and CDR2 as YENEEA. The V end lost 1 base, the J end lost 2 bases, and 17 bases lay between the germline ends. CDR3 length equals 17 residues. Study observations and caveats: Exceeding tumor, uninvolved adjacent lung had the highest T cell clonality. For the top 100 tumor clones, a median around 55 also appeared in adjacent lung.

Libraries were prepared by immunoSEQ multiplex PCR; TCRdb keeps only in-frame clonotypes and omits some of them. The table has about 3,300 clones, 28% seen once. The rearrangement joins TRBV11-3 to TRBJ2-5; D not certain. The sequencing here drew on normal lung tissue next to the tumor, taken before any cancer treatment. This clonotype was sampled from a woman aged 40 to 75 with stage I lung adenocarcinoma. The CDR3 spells CASSLVETWQLQETQYF. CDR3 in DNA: TGTGCCAGCAGCTTAGTAGAGACATGGCAATTACAAGAGACCCAGTACTTC.